The clone carrying this TCR beta chain was recorded a few times. This CDR3 is 13 amino acids long. The germline V and J ends were trimmed by 6 bases and 2 bases, with 14 bases remaining between them. Per the germline V gene, CDR1 is DFQATT and CDR2 is SNEGSKA (reference sequence). This sample's time point: healthy volunteer bleed at 2 weeks. The authors extracted total RNA from unfractionated whole blood. Individual cDNA molecules (in the library) carried attached unique molecular identifiers. Under the authors' procedure: TCRs per sample had a median of around 100,000 and ranged from about 23,224 to 700,000. TCRdb re-analysed the RACE reads in MiXCR, keeping a single row per CDR3 protein. The V and J calls follow TCRdb's processing rather than the paper's. The data contain 30,000 to 35,000 distinct CDR3 sequences, 6.5% to 9% of them singletons. The data belong to a study of human T cells and chemical hapten exposure. Turning to the study itself: How much TCR each sample yielded varied, mostly because pooled library volumes differed slightly.

This TCR was recovered from a human donor in good health. Some clones in this sample may be carry-over from other donors' samples. Sequencing was carried out using whole blood. This rearrangement joins TRBV20-1 to TRBJ2-7; no clear D gene. CDR3 nucleotide sequence: TGCAGTGCCAGACGGCACTCAGCCTACGAGCAGTACTTC. It is translated as CSARRHSAYEQYF.